The clone carrying this TCR beta chain was observed a few times. The CDR3 length is 14 residues. The germline V gene has CDR1 SEHNR and CDR2 FQNEAQ (reference sequence). The V end was cut by 0 bases, the J end by 4 bases, with 9 bases between. These data originate in a study of T-cell reconstitution after alpha-beta-depleted transplantation in children. Unique molecular identifiers were incorporated during preparation of the TCRbeta library. A single record per CDR3 protein comes from TCRdb applying MiXCR to the PCR reads. The sample yields some 240,000 distinct CDR3 sequences, around 8.9% seen once. Material: PBMCs from the stem cell graft donor, obtained from the stem cell graft. The J gene is TRBJ1-2, the V gene TRBV7-9, with D possibly being TRBD1 (5 bases). This sequence originates from a human donor who donated a stem cell graft to a child with SCID. CDR3 nucleotide sequence: TGTGCCAGCAGCTTAGCACAGGTGGTCTATGGCTACACCTTC. Protein sequence: CASSLAQVVYGYTF.